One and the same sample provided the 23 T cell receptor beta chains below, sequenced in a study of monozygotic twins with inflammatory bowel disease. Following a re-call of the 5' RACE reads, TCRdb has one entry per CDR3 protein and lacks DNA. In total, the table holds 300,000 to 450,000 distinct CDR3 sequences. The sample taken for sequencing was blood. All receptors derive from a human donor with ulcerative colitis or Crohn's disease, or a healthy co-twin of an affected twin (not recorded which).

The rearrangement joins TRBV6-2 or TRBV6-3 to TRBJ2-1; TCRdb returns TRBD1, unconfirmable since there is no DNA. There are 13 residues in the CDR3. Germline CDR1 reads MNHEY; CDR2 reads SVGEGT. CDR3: CASGAVAYNEQFF.

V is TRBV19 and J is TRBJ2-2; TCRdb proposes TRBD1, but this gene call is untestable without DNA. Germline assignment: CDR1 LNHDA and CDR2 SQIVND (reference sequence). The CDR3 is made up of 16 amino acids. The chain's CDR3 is CASSSGAAGIGGELFF.

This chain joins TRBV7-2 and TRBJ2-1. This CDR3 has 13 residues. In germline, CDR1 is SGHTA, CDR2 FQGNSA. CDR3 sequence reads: CASSQTQFLEQFF.

CDR3 sequence reads: CSALDRGSYNEQFF. The chain employs TRBV20-1 and TRBJ2-1. Germline CDR1 reads DFQATT; CDR2 reads SNEGSKA (reference sequence). This CDR3 region has 14 residues.

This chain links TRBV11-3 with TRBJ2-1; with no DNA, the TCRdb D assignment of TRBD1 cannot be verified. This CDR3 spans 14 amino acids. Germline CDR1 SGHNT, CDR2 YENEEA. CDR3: CASSSQGAYNEQFF.

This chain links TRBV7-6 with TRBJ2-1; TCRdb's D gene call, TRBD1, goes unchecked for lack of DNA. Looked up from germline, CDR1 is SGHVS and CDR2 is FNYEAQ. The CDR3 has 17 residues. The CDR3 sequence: CASSLDFSGGSPHEQFF.

The CDR3 region is CASSDPVGDSLSTDTQYF. The rearrangement uses TRBV28 and TRBJ2-3; without DNA, the TCRdb call of TRBD1 cannot be checked. This CDR3 has 18 residues. Per the germline V gene, CDR1 is MDHEN and CDR2 is SYDVKM.

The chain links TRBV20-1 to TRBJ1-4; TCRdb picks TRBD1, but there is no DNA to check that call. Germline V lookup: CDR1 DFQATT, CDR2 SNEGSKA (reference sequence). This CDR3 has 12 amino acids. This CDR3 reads CSAREAGERPFF.

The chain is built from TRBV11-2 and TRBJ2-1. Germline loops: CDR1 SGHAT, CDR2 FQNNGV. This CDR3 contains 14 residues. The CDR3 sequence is CASSLFRTSNEQFF.

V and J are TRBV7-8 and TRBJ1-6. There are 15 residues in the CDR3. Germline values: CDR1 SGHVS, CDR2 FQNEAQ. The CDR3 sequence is CASSPGRPINSPLHF.

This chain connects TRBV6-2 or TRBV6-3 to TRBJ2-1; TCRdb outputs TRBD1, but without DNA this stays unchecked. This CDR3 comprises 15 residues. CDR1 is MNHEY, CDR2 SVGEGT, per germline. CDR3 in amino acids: CASSTTGEIYNEQFF.

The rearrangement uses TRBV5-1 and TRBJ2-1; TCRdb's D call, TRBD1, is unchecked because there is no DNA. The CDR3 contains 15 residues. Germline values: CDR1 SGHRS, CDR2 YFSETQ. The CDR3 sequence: CASNRQGEAYNEQFF.

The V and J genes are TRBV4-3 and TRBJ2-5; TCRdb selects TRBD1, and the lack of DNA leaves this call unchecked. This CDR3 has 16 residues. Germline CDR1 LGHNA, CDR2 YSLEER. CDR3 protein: CASSQDWKGVQETQYF.

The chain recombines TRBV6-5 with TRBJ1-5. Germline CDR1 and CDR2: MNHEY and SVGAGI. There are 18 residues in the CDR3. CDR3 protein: CASSSGRGRNLSNQPQHF.

CDR3 protein: CASSQFPPTGDSTDTQYF. The chain carries TRBV23-1 and TRBJ2-3; TCRdb's D gene call, TRBD1, goes unchecked for lack of DNA. TRBV23-1 counts as an open reading frame of uncertain function. The CDR3 loop spans 18 amino acids.

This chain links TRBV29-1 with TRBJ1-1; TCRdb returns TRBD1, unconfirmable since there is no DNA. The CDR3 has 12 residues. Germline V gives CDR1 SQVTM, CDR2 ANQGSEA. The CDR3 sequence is CSVTGRITEAFF.

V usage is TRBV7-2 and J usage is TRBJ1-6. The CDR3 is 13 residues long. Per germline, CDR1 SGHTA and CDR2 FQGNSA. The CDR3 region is CASSPQNNSPLHF.

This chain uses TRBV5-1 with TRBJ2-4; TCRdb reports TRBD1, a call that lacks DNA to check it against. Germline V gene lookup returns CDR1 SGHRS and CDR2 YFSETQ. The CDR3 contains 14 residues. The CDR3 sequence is CASSPDGGTVIQYF.

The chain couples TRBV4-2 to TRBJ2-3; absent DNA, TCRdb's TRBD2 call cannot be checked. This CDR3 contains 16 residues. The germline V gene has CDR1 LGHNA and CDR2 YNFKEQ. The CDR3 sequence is CASSQEAHLGTDTQYF.

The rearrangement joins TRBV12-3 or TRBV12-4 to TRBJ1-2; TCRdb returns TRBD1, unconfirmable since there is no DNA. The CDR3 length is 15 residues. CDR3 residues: CASSFSGTGDYGYTF.

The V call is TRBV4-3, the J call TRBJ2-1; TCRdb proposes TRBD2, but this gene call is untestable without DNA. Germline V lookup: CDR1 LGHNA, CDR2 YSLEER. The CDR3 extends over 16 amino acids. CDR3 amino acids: CASSPGRPSSYNEQFF.

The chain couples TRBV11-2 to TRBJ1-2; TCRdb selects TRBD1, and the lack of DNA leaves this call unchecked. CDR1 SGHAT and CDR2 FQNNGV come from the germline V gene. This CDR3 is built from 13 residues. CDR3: CASSLDQGLGYTF.

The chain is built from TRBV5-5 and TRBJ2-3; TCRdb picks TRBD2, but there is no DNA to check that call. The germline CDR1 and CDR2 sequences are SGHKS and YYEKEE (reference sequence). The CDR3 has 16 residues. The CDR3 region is CASSLRASGGLDTQYF.